These T cell receptor beta chains were read from a single sample in a study of Graves' ophthalmopathy and Graves' hyperthyroidism. TCRdb processed the multiplex PCR reads anew with MiXCR; each CDR3 protein has one entry. This table has roughly 610,000 distinct CDR3 sequences, about a fifth appearing once. Sequencing input: peripheral blood. The receptors derive from a woman younger than 30 with stable Graves' hyperthyroidism. Some clones in this sample may be carry-over from other donors' samples. Both conserved end residues are part of each CDR3. Each record gives: V gene, clone size, D gene, J gene, CDR3 protein, CDR3 DNA. D genes are given only for firm matches. Part of the rows lack a size; the others show once, few, many or a class for expanded clones.

v_gene: TRBV6-5
abundance: many
d_gene: -
j_gene: TRBJ1-1
CDR3aa: CASSYSSLSTEAFF
CDR3nt: TGTGCCAGCAGTTACTCTTCCCTGAGCACTGAAGCTTTCTTT

v_gene: TRBV6-1
abundance: -
d_gene: -
j_gene: TRBJ2-2
CDR3aa: CASRRYATENTGELFF
CDR3nt: TGTGCCAGCAGGAGATACGCCACAGAGAACACCGGGGAGCTGTTTTTT

v_gene: TRBV30
abundance: few
d_gene: TRBD1
j_gene: TRBJ2-2
CDR3aa: CAWRETGTGVAGELFF
CDR3nt: TGTGCCTGGAGGGAAACTGGGACAGGGGTGGCCGGGGAGCTGTTTTTT

v_gene: TRBV12-3/TRBV12-4
abundance: many
d_gene: -
j_gene: TRBJ2-7
CDR3aa: CATRPGENSYEQYF
CDR3nt: TGTGCCACTCGCCCCGGGGAGAATTCCTACGAGCAGTACTTC

v_gene: TRBV6-1
abundance: few
d_gene: -
j_gene: TRBJ1-5
CDR3aa: CASSKLEGQSNQPQHF
CDR3nt: TGTGCCAGCAGTAAGTTAGAAGGACAGAGCAATCAGCCCCAGCATTTT

v_gene: TRBV2
abundance: many
d_gene: TRBD1
j_gene: TRBJ1-5
CDR3aa: CASSADRKSVQPQHF
CDR3nt: TGTGCCAGCAGCGCGGACAGGAAGAGTGTGCAGCCCCAGCATTTT

v_gene: TRBV28
abundance: many
d_gene: -
j_gene: TRBJ2-7
CDR3aa: CASNSEGYEQYF
CDR3nt: TGTGCCAGCAACTCCGAGGGCTACGAGCAGTACTTC

v_gene: TRBV6-5
abundance: many
d_gene: -
j_gene: TRBJ2-7
CDR3aa: CASSYGPTGSYEQYF
CDR3nt: TGTGCCAGCAGTTACGGACCAACAGGCTCCTACGAGCAGTACTTC

v_gene: TRBV12-3/TRBV12-4
abundance: many
d_gene: -
j_gene: TRBJ2-3
CDR3aa: CASSLTEGADTQYF
CDR3nt: TGTGCCAGCAGTTTAACTGAGGGCGCAGATACGCAGTATTTT

v_gene: TRBV6-5
abundance: many
d_gene: -
j_gene: TRBJ2-7
CDR3aa: CASTGPRGAYEQYF
CDR3nt: TGTGCCAGCACCGGCCCCAGGGGCGCCTACGAGCAGTACTTC

v_gene: TRBV5-4
abundance: -
d_gene: -
j_gene: TRBJ2-3
CDR3aa: CASSLRDNHRSSTDTQYF
CDR3nt: TGTGCCAGCAGCTTACGGGACAACCACCGATCTAGCACAGATACGCAGTATTTT

v_gene: TRBV20-1
abundance: -
d_gene: -
j_gene: TRBJ1-2
CDR3aa: CSAPAASYGYTF
CDR3nt: TGCAGTGCTCCTGCGGCCAGCTATGGCTACACCTTC

v_gene: TRBV5-1
abundance: once
d_gene: TRBD1
j_gene: TRBJ2-7
CDR3aa: CASSLKQGAPYEQYF
CDR3nt: TGCGCCAGCAGCCTCAAACAGGGGGCACCCTACGAGCAGTACTTC

v_gene: TRBV11-2
abundance: -
d_gene: -
j_gene: TRBJ1-2
CDR3aa: CASSPQGTTVYGYTF
CDR3nt: TGTGCCAGCAGCCCCCAAGGGACTACCGTCTATGGCTACACCTTC

v_gene: TRBV19
abundance: few
d_gene: TRBD1
j_gene: TRBJ2-2
CDR3aa: CASTSWRGGRDTGELFF
CDR3nt: TGTGCCAGCACTTCATGGCGAGGGGGCCGGGACACCGGGGAGCTGTTTTTT

v_gene: TRBV7-2
abundance: many
d_gene: -
j_gene: TRBJ2-7
CDR3aa: CASSPGHGYEQYF
CDR3nt: TGTGCCAGCAGCCCGGGACACGGCTACGAGCAGTACTTC

v_gene: TRBV6-1
abundance: many
d_gene: TRBD1
j_gene: TRBJ2-2
CDR3aa: CASILGQGDTGELFF
CDR3nt: TGTGCCAGCATTCTGGGACAGGGTGACACCGGGGAGCTGTTTTTT

v_gene: TRBV25-1
abundance: many
d_gene: -
j_gene: TRBJ2-7
CDR3aa: CASSPGAREQYF
CDR3nt: TGTGCCAGCAGTCCGGGGGCGCGGGAGCAGTACTTC

v_gene: TRBV6-5
abundance: many
d_gene: TRBD1
j_gene: TRBJ2-7
CDR3aa: CATQNRQGKNEQYF
CDR3nt: TGTGCCACCCAAAATCGACAGGGGAAGAACGAGCAGTACTTC

v_gene: TRBV30
abundance: -
d_gene: TRBD2
j_gene: TRBJ2-7
CDR3aa: CAWSWGGSYEQYF
CDR3nt: TGTGCCTGGAGCTGGGGGGGGTCCTACGAGCAGTACTTC

v_gene: TRBV7-2
abundance: -
d_gene: -
j_gene: TRBJ2-5
CDR3aa: CASRPTAGRETQYF
CDR3nt: TGTGCCAGCAGACCCACCGCAGGCAGGGAGACCCAGTACTTC

v_gene: TRBV30
abundance: few
d_gene: TRBD1
j_gene: TRBJ1-2
CDR3aa: CAWSVPGGGWNYGYTF
CDR3nt: TGTGCCTGGAGTGTACCGGGAGGGGGCTGGAACTATGGCTACACCTTC

v_gene: TRBV2
abundance: many
d_gene: -
j_gene: TRBJ2-5
CDR3aa: CASSEGTEETQYF
CDR3nt: TGTGCCAGCAGTGAAGGTACCGAAGAGACCCAGTACTTC

v_gene: TRBV12-3/TRBV12-4
abundance: many
d_gene: -
j_gene: TRBJ2-7
CDR3aa: CASIRDGSYEQYF
CDR3nt: TGTGCCAGCATTAGGGACGGCTCCTACGAGCAGTACTTC

v_gene: TRBV20-1
abundance: many
d_gene: -
j_gene: TRBJ2-7
CDR3aa: CSAKDPGTYEQYF
CDR3nt: TGCAGTGCTAAGGACCCGGGCACCTACGAGCAGTACTTC

v_gene: TRBV5-1
abundance: -
d_gene: TRBD1
j_gene: TRBJ1-5
CDR3aa: CASSSQPGQGNQPQHF
CDR3nt: TGCGCCAGCAGTTCCCAACCGGGACAGGGTAATCAGCCCCAGCATTTT

v_gene: TRBV7-2
abundance: many
d_gene: -
j_gene: TRBJ1-1
CDR3aa: CASSQTYYTEAFF
CDR3nt: TGTGCCAGCAGCCAAACGTACTATACTGAAGCTTTCTTT